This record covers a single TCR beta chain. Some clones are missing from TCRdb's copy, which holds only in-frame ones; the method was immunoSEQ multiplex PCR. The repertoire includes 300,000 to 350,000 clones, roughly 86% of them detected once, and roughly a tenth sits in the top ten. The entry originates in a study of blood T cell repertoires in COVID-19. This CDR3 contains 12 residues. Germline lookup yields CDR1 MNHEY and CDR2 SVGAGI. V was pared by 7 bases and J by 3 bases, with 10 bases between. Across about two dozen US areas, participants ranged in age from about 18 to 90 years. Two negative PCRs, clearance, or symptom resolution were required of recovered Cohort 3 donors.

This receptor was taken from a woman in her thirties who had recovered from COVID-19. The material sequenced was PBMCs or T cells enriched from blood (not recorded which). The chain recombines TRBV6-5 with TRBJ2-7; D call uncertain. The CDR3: CASNRELYEQYF. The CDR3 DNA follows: TGTGCCAGCAATAGAGAGCTCTACGAGCAGTACTTC.